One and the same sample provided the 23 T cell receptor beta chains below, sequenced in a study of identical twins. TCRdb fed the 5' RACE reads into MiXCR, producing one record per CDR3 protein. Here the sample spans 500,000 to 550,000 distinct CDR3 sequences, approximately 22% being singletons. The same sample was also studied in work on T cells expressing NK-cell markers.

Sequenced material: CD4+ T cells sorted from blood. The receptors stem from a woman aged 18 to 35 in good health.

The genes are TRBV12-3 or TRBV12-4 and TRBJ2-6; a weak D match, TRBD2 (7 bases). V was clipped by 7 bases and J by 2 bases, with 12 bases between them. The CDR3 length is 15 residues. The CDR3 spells CASNQGGAGANVLTF. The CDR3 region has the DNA TGTGCCAGCAACCAAGGGGGGGCTGGGGCCAACGTCCTGACTTTC.

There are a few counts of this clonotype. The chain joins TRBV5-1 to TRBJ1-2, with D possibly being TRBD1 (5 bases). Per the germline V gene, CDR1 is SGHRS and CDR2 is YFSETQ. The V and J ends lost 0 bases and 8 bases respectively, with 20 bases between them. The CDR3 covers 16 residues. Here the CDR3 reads CASSLGQSKTSRGYTF. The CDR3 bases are TGCGCCAGCAGCTTGGGACAGTCAAAGACCTCAAGGGGCTACACCTTC. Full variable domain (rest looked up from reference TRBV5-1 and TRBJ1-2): KAGVTQTPRYLIKTRGQQVTLSCSPISGHRSVSWYQQTPGQGLQFLFEYFSETQRNKGNFPGRFSGRQFSNSRSEMNVSTLELGDSALYLCASSLGQSKTSRGYTFGSGTRLTVV.

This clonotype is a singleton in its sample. The chain's CDR3 is CASSIRTGGDSPLHF. CDR3 nucleotide sequence: TGTGCCAGCAGCATTCGGACAGGAGGGGATTCACCCCTCCACTTT. This chain links TRBV7-9 with TRBJ1-6; 7 nucleotides align to TRBD1. Germline loops: CDR1 SEHNR, CDR2 FQNEAQ (reference sequence). CDR3 length equals 15 residues. V dropped 5 bases and J dropped 8; count of bases not matched to a gene: 9.

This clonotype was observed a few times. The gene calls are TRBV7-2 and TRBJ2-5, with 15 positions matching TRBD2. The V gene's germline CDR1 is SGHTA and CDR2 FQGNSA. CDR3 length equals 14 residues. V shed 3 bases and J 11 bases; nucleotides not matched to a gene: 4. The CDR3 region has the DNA TGTGCCAGCAGCTTGGGACTAGCGGGAGGCGCGCAGTACTTC. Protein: CASSLGLAGGAQYF.

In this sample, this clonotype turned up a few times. CDR3 residues: CAISESTGAGTYNEQFF. The DNA for the CDR3 is TGTGCCATCAGTGAGTCAACTGGGGCGGGAACCTACAATGAGCAGTTCTTC. This chain joins TRBV10-3 and TRBJ2-1, with D possibly TRBD2 on 6 matching bases. V lost 0 bases and J lost 2, with 14 bases in between. CDR1 ENHRY and CDR2 SYGVKD come from the germline V gene. This CDR3 is 17 amino acids long.

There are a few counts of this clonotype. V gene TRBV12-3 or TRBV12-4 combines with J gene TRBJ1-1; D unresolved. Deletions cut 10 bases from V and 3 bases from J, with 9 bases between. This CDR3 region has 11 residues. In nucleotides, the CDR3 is TGTGCCACCGATGGAGACACTGAAGCTTTCTTT. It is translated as CATDGDTEAFF.

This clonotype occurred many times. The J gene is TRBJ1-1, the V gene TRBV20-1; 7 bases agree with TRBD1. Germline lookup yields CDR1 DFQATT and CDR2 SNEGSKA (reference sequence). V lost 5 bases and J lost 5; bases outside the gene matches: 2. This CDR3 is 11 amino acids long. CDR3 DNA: TGCAGTGCTGCCAGGGGGACTGAAGCTTTCTTT. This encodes CSAARGTEAFF.

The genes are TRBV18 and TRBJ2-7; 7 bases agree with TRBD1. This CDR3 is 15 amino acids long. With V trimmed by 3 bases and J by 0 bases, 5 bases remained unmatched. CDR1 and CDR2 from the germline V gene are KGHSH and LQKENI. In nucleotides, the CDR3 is TGTGCCAGCTCACCCTTCCGGGACAGCTCCTACGAGCAGTACTTC. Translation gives CASSPFRDSSYEQYF.

The CDR3 nucleotides are TGTGCCAGCTCACCCGCTAGCGGGAGTAAAAGTGAGCAGTTCTTC. Its translation: CASSPASGSKSEQFF. The chain combines TRBV18 with TRBJ2-1, with TRBD2 matching over 10 bases. V lost 3 bases, J lost 9 bases, and 8 bases stayed unmatched. This CDR3 is 15 amino acids long. Germline V gene lookup returns CDR1 KGHSH and CDR2 LQKENI.

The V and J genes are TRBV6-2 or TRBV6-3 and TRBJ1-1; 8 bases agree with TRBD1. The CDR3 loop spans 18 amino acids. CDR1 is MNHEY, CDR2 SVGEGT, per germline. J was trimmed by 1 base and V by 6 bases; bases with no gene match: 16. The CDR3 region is CASRAQSGGPFENTEAFF. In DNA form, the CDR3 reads TGTGCCAGCAGAGCCCAGTCAGGGGGCCCTTTCGAGAACACTGAAGCTTTCTTT.

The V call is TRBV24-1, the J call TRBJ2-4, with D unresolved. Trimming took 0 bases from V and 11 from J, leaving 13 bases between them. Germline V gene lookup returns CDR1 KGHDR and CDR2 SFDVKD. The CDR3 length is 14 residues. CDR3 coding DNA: TGTGCCACCAGTGATTTGTTCGGCAGCAGTGTTCAGTACTTC. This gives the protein CATSDLFGSSVQYF.

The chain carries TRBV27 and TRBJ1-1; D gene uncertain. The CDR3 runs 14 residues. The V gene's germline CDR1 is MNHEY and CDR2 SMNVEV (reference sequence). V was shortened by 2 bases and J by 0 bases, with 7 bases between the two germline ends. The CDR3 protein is CASSLRAVNTEAFF. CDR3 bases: TGTGCCAGCAGTTTACGGGCGGTGAACACTGAAGCTTTCTTT.

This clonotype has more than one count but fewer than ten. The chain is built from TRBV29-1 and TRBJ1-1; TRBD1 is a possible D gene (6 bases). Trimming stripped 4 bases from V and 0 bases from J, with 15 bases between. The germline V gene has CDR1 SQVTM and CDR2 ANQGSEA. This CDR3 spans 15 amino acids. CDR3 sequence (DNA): TGCAGCGTTGGAAGGGGGTGGGGCATGAACACTGAAGCTTTCTTT. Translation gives CSVGRGWGMNTEAFF.

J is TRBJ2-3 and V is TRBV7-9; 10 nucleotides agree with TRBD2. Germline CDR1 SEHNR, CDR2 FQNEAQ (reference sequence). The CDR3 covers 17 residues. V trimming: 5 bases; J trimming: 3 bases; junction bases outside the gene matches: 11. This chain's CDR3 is CASSAGSSGGGTDTQYF. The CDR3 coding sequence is TGTGCCAGCAGCGCGGGATCTAGCGGGGGAGGAACAGATACGCAGTATTTT.

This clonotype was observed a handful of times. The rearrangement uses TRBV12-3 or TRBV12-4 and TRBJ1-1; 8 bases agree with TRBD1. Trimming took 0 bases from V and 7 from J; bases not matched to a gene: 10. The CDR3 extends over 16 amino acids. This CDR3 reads CASSLAGAGGFVEAFF. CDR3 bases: TGTGCCAGCAGTTTAGCGGGCGCAGGGGGCTTTGTTGAAGCTTTCTTT.

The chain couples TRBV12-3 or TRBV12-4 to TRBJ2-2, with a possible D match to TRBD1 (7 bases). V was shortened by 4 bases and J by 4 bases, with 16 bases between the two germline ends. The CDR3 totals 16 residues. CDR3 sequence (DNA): TGTGCCAGCAGTTATCTCAGGGGGGAGATCACCGGGGAGCTGTTTTTT. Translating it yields CASSYLRGEITGELFF.

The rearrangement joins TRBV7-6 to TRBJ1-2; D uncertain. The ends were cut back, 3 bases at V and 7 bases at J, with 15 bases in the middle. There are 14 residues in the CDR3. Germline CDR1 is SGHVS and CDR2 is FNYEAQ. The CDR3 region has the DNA TGTGCCAGCAGCTTTCCCCGCAGCGCCTCTGGCTACACCTTC. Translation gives CASSFPRSASGYTF.

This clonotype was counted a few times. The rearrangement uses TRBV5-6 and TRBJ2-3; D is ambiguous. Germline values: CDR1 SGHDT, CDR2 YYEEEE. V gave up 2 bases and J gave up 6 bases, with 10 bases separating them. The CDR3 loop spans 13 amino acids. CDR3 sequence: CASSFRRSDTQYF. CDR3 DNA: TGTGCCAGCAGCTTTAGACGCTCGGATACGCAGTATTTT.

This CDR3 reads CASSRVGGTKNIQYF. The CDR3 bases are TGTGCCAGCAGTCGGGTGGGCGGGACCAAAAACATTCAGTACTTC. The V gene is TRBV28, the J gene TRBJ2-4, with D possibly matching TRBD2 (6 bases). Germline loops: CDR1 MDHEN, CDR2 SYDVKM. The CDR3 runs 15 residues. V lost 5 bases, J lost 2 bases, and 13 bases lay in between.

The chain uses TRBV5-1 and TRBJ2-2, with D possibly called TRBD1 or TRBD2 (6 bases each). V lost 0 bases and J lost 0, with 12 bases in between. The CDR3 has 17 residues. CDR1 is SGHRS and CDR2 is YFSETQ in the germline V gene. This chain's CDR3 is CASSLGGGQTNTGELFF. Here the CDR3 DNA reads TGCGCCAGCAGCTTGGGGGGAGGACAGACGAACACCGGGGAGCTGTTTTTT.

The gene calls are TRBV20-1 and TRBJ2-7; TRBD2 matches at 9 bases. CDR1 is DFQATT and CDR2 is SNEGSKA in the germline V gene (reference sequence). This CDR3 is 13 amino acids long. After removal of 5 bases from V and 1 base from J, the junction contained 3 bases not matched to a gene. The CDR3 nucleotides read TGCAGTGCTGAGACTAGCGGATCCTACGAGCAGTACTTC. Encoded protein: CSAETSGSYEQYF.

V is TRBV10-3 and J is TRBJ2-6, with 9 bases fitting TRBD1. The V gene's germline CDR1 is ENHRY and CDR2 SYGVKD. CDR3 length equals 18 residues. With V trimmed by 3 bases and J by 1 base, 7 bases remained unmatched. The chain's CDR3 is CAISDPRDRVSGANVLTF. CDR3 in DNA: TGTGCCATCAGTGATCCCCGGGACAGGGTATCTGGGGCCAACGTCCTGACTTTC.

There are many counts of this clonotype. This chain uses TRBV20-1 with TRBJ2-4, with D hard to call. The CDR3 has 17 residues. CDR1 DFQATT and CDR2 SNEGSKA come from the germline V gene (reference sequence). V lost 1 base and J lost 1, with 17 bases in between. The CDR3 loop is CSARAESSRRAKNIQYF. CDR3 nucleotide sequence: TGCAGTGCTAGAGCCGAAAGTAGCCGTCGGGCCAAAAACATTCAGTACTTC.